This passage covers 28 T cell receptor beta chains from one sample sequenced in a study of T cell repertoires in cytomegalovirus infection. TCRdb fed the reads into MiXCR, producing one record per CDR3 protein. Here the sample spans approximately 250,000 distinct CDR3 sequences, 9% to 15% being singletons. Sequenced sample: PBMCs. The receptors come from a human donor in good health (CMV status not recorded). Some clones in this sample may be carry-over from other donors' samples.

The J gene is TRBJ2-1, the V gene TRBV29-1, with D perhaps TRBD2 (5 bases). There are 13 residues in the CDR3. The V end was cut by 4 bases, the J end by 2 bases, with 9 bases between. The germline CDR1 and CDR2 sequences are SQVTM and ANQGSEA. DNA for the CDR3: TGCAGCGTTGGGGTAGCGCCCTACAATGAGCAGTTCTTC. Amino acids: CSVGVAPYNEQFF.

The chain is built from TRBV6-5 and TRBJ1-2; the match to TRBD1 covers 10 bases. The CDR3 length is 13 residues. The junction had 1 base not matched to a gene; V was cut back by 6 bases and J by 3 bases. Germline V gene data show CDR1 as MNHEY and CDR2 as SVGAGI. The CDR3 spells CASRGTGDYGYTF. The CDR3 coding sequence is TGTGCCAGCAGGGGGACAGGGGACTATGGCTACACCTTC.

This clonotype was observed at least ten times. The chain recombines TRBV27 with TRBJ2-7, with 7 bases aligning to TRBD1. Looked up from germline, CDR1 is MNHEY and CDR2 is SMNVEV (reference sequence). The CDR3 runs to 13 residues. V was clipped by 3 bases and J by 4 bases; unmatched bases: 3. CDR3 region: CASSFSGQYEQYF. The CDR3 nucleotides are TGTGCCAGCAGTTTCTCGGGACAGTACGAGCAGTACTTC.

This clonotype was counted at least ten times. J is TRBJ1-5 and V is TRBV4-3; D possibly corresponds to TRBD1 (5 bases). This CDR3 comprises 17 residues. CDR1 and CDR2 (germline): LGHNA, YSLEER. The germline V and J ends were trimmed by 4 bases and 0 bases, with 16 bases remaining between them. The CDR3 DNA follows: TGCGCCAGCAGCCTCGATAGGGACGGGTATAGCAATCAGCCCCAGCATTTT. Translating it yields CASSLDRDGYSNQPQHF.

This clonotype was seen ten or more times. V gene TRBV7-2 combines with J gene TRBJ2-7, with D possibly matching TRBD2 (6 bases). V lost 3 bases to trimming and J lost 10 bases, with 25 bases between them. Germline V gene sequence: CDR1 SGHTA, CDR2 FQGNSA. The CDR3 spans 16 residues. Here the CDR3 reads CASSFEAPGIGAGQYF. CDR3 nucleotide sequence: TGTGCCAGCAGCTTTGAGGCACCCGGCATTGGGGCGGGACAGTACTTC.

This clonotype was seen many times. V gene TRBV7-6 combines with J gene TRBJ1-6; a weak D match, TRBD1 (6 bases). The CDR3 runs to 15 residues. The V end was cut by 2 bases, the J end by 7 bases, with 12 bases between. Germline assignment: CDR1 SGHVS and CDR2 FNYEAQ. As DNA, the CDR3 is TGTGCCAGCAGCTTAAAAGGGGGGGGGAATTCACCCCTCCACTTT. This sequence encodes CASSLKGGGNSPLHF.

This clonotype was recorded many times. V usage is TRBV7-2 and J usage is TRBJ2-4; D uncertain. V was cut by 5 bases and J by 9 bases, with 8 bases left in between. CDR1 SGHTA and CDR2 FQGNSA come from the germline V gene. This CDR3 has 11 amino acids. This CDR3 is CASSQLFIQYF. CDR3 coding DNA: TGTGCCAGCAGCCAACTCTTCATTCAGTACTTC.

This clonotype was seen a handful of times. V and J are TRBV9 and TRBJ1-6; perhaps TRBD1 as D (5 bases). Per the germline V gene, CDR1 is SGDLS and CDR2 is YYNGEE. The CDR3 consists of 16 residues. V was clipped by 1 base and J by 7 bases, with 15 bases between them. The CDR3 bases are TGTGCCAGCAGCGTAAGCCAGGGTGCTAAAAATTCACCCCTCCACTTT. Amino acid sequence: CASSVSQGAKNSPLHF.

The genes are TRBV4-2 and TRBJ1-2, with TRBD1 matching 7 bases. The CDR3 has 16 residues. Germline CDR1 LGHNA, CDR2 YNFKEQ. With V trimmed by 4 bases and J by 4 bases, 12 bases remained unmatched. CDR3 sequence: CASSPTPGGGGYGYTF. CDR3 in DNA: TGTGCCAGCAGCCCCACTCCAGGGGGTGGTGGCTATGGCTACACCTTC.

Ten or more counts support this clonotype. The rearrangement uses TRBV18 and TRBJ2-5; the D gene is possibly TRBD1 (6 bases). V gave up 2 bases and J gave up 4 bases, with 11 bases separating them. This CDR3 comprises 14 residues. Germline V gene lookup returns CDR1 KGHSH and CDR2 LQKENI. The CDR3 DNA is TGTGCCAGCTCACCAGGGGGCGACGGAGAGACCCAGTACTTC. Protein sequence: CASSPGGDGETQYF.

Only a few counts were recorded for this clonotype. The rearrangement links TRBV12-3 or TRBV12-4 to TRBJ1-3; TRBD1 agrees at 7 bases. Trimming removed 4 bases from V and 0 bases from J; junction bases left unmatched: 3. This CDR3 has 15 amino acids. CDR3 loop: CASSSGTVSGNTIYF. DNA of the CDR3: TGTGCCAGCAGTTCCGGGACAGTCTCTGGAAACACCATATATTTT.

V and J are TRBV2 and TRBJ2-2, with 10 positions matching TRBD2. The germline CDR1 and CDR2 sequences are SNHLY and FYNNEI. The CDR3 is made up of 17 amino acids. The V segment lost 2 bases and the J segment 2 bases; nucleotides outside the gene matches: 5. CDR3 in DNA: TGTGCCAGCAGTGAAACAGCGGGAGGGCCTAACACCGGGGAGCTGTTTTTT. Translating it yields CASSETAGGPNTGELFF.

This clonotype was recorded at least ten times. The chain uses TRBV15 and TRBJ1-1, with D perhaps matching TRBD1 (5 bases). The germline V gene encodes CDR1 LNHNV and CDR2 YYDKDF (reference sequence). V was cut by 3 bases and J by 2 bases, with 13 bases left in between. The CDR3 has 15 amino acids. The CDR3 DNA reads TGTGCCACCAGCAGGCGGGGCAGATTAAACACTGAAGCTTTCTTT. Translated: CATSRRGRLNTEAFF.

This clonotype was picked up many times. The rearrangement links TRBV7-2 to TRBJ2-7, with 7 bases aligning to TRBD1. The germline V gene has CDR1 SGHTA and CDR2 FQGNSA. This CDR3 is 15 amino acids long. After removal of 5 bases from V and 6 bases from J, the junction contained 13 bases not matched to a gene. CDR3 coding DNA: TGTGCCAGCAGCGCCCGACAGGGTTCCGGGGCCGAGCAGTACTTC. Amino acids: CASSARQGSGAEQYF.

This clonotype was counted many times. The rearrangement links TRBV19 to TRBJ2-4; 11 bases agree with TRBD1. This CDR3 spans 15 amino acids. V lost 1 base and J lost 6; bases outside the gene matches: 2. Germline V gene sequence: CDR1 LNHDA, CDR2 SQIVND (reference sequence). CDR3 sequence (DNA): TGTGCCAGTAGTATAGCCGGGACAGGGGGAAACATTCAGTACTTC. The encoded protein is CASSIAGTGGNIQYF. The variable domain in full, with the rest retrieved from reference TRBV19 and TRBJ2-4, is DGGITQSPKYLFRKEGQNVTLSCEQNLNHDAMYWYRQDPGQGLRLIYYSQIVNDFQKGDIAEGYSVSREKKESFPLTVTSAQKNPTAFYLCASSIAGTGGNIQYFGAGTRLSVL.

The J gene is TRBJ2-2, the V gene TRBV7-3; D unclear. This CDR3 spans 14 amino acids. Deletions cut 2 bases from V and 4 bases from J, with 8 bases between. Germline CDR1 SGHTA, CDR2 FQGTGA. In nucleotides, the CDR3 is TGTGCCAGCAGCTTACATGGCGGCACCGGGGAGCTGTTTTTT. Translation: CASSLHGGTGELFF.

This clonotype came up a few times. The gene calls are TRBV6-1 and TRBJ1-6, with D uncertain. Germline V gene sequence: CDR1 MNHNS, CDR2 SASEGT. There are 14 residues in the CDR3. Trimming removed 5 bases from V and 0 bases from J, with 5 bases in between. The CDR3 sequence is CASSSSSYNSPLHF. In DNA form, the CDR3 reads TGTGCCAGCAGTTCAAGCTCCTATAATTCACCCCTCCACTTT.

This clonotype appeared many times. This sequence joins TRBV4-2 and TRBJ2-5, with 10 bases lining up with TRBD2. This CDR3 has 18 residues. V shed 1 base, J shed 4 bases, and the junction held 12 bases outside the gene matches. Germline CDR1 LGHNA, CDR2 YNFKEQ. CDR3 nucleotides: TGTGCCAGCAGCCAAGTTGGGCCTAGCGGGAGCACCGGAGAGACCCAGTACTTC. It yields the protein CASSQVGPSGSTGETQYF.

This clonotype appeared many times. This chain uses TRBV7-2 with TRBJ2-5; the match to TRBD1 covers 7 bases. Germline V CDR1 and CDR2: SGHTA, FQGNSA. The CDR3 sequence is 14 residues long. With V trimmed by 1 base and J by 2 bases, 1 base remained unmatched. This CDR3 reads CASSLGGQQETQYF. CDR3 in DNA: TGTGCCAGCAGCTTAGGGGGACAGCAAGAGACCCAGTACTTC.

In its sample, this clonotype was seen many times. CDR3 nucleotide sequence: TGTGCCAGCACCCAAGGGACTAGCGGGAGAGCTAGTGAGCAGTTCTTC. Translating gives CASTQGTSGRASEQFF. The chain combines TRBV25-1 with TRBJ2-1; 14 bases map to TRBD2. Trimming took 7 bases from V and 9 from J; bases not matched to a gene: 11. Germline-derived CDR1 and CDR2 are MGHDK and SYGVNS. The CDR3 totals 16 residues.

The chain employs TRBV6-2 or TRBV6-3 and TRBJ2-7; D is perhaps TRBD1 (7 bases). V was pared by 2 bases and J by 2 bases, with 13 bases between. The CDR3 loop spans 15 amino acids. CDR1 and CDR2 from the germline V gene are MNHEY and SVGEGT. DNA for the CDR3: TGTGCCAGCAGTTACGGGGCAGGGGGGACCTACGAGCAGTACTTC. Translated: CASSYGAGGTYEQYF.

The J gene is TRBJ1-2, the V gene TRBV14, with D unclear. CDR3 size: 13 residues. Germline V lookup: CDR1 SGHDN, CDR2 FVKESK. Deletions cut 4 bases from V and 8 bases from J, with 14 bases between. The DNA of the CDR3 is TGTGCCAGCAGCCCTCAGAGTCAGAAGGGCTACACCTTC. Encoded protein: CASSPQSQKGYTF.

This clonotype was picked up many times. The chain has TRBV7-3 and TRBJ2-1; maybe TRBD1 (6 bases). The V gene's germline CDR1 is SGHTA and CDR2 FQGTGA. The CDR3 totals 15 residues. Deletions cut 8 bases from V and 8 bases from J, with 22 bases between. The CDR3 loop is CASQKGSGVQHEQFF. CDR3 in DNA: TGTGCCAGCCAGAAGGGCTCAGGGGTCCAACATGAGCAGTTCTTC.

To note about this clonotype: With a much larger clone just one base away, this may be a read error. This chain links TRBV5-1 with TRBJ1-2, with 8 positions matching TRBD1. The CDR3 runs to 14 residues. Germline-derived CDR1 and CDR2 are SGHRS and YFSETQ. The CDR3 sequence: CASSGGQGNYGCTF. The CDR3 DNA reads as TGCGCCAGCAGCGGCGGACAGGGAAACTATGGCTGCACCTTC.

Concerning this clonotype itself: A much larger clone differs by one base, so this may be a read error. The rearrangement joins TRBV12-3 or TRBV12-4 to TRBJ2-5; D ambiguous. The CDR3 spans 13 residues. The CDR3 DNA follows: TGTGCCGGCAGTTTATATCCCCAAGAGACCCAGTACTTC. Protein sequence: CAGSLYPQETQYF.

This clonotype has a count of ten or more. J is TRBJ2-5 and V is TRBV28; 9 positions agree with TRBD1. Losses at the gene ends were 2 bases for V and 5 bases for J; bases not matched to a gene: 6. Germline-derived CDR1 and CDR2 are MDHEN and SYDVKM. The CDR3 runs to 15 residues. The DNA for the CDR3 is TGTGCCAGCAGTTTAATAACAGGGGGCACCGAGACCCAGTACTTC. This sequence encodes CASSLITGGTETQYF.

This clonotype was counted between two and nine times. The gene calls are TRBV2 and TRBJ1-5; D not certain. Trimming removed 1 base from V and 6 bases from J, with 4 bases in between. The CDR3 is 12 residues long. Germline V gene data show CDR1 as SNHLY and CDR2 as FYNNEI. The DNA for the CDR3 is TGTGCCAGCAGTGAAGAGGGTCAGCCCCAGCATTTT. Encoded protein: CASSEEGQPQHF.

V usage is TRBV5-4 and J usage is TRBJ2-7; D might be TRBD1 or TRBD2, each matching 6 bases. The CDR3 is 14 residues long. Germline CDR1 SGHNT, CDR2 YYREEE (reference sequence). Trimming took off 6 bases at V and 6 bases at J, with 19 bases between the two ends. Here the CDR3 reads CASNKGGEPLEQYF. Written as DNA, the CDR3 is TGTGCCAGCAACAAGGGGGGTGAACCACTCGAGCAGTACTTC.